The sequence of this T cell receptor (beta chain) was determined in a study of blood T cell repertoires in COVID-19. Assay: immunoSEQ multiplex PCR; the TCRdb copy retains only in-frame clones and omits some. Here the sample spans roughly 45,000 clones, 65% to 90% being singletons. Per germline, CDR1 SNHLY and CDR2 FYNNEI. The CDR3 has 16 residues. V was pared by 4 bases and J by 0 bases, with 5 bases of the junction left unmatched. This chain links TRBV2 with TRBJ1-1; 10 positions agree with TRBD1. Sequenced material: peripheral blood. This receptor was taken from a woman of 80 years or more with COVID-19, enrolled during active disease. The CDR3 nucleotides are TGTGCCAGCAGTGGTGACAGGGGGCCCATGAACACTGAAGCTTTCTTT. Protein product: CASSGDRGPMNTEAFF.